These 17 T cell receptor beta chains were sequenced from one sample in a study of beta chain features in type 1 diabetes. Overall study findings and caveats: TCRB CDR3s were moderately but significantly shorter in Type 1 diabetes patients in all four CD4+ subsets.

No antigen has been identified for these receptors. Reverse transcription of all isolated RNA meant that expressed TCRB transcripts were sequenced. Libraries were prepared by immunoSEQ multiplex PCR; TCRdb keeps only in-frame clonotypes and omits some of them. The sample consists of around 70,000 clones, about 50% of them appearing once. Sequencing was carried out using central memory CD4+ T cells from blood. The receptor set was obtained from a man in his thirties or forties with type 1 diabetes.

This clone was seen only a few times. This rearrangement joins TRBV5-1 to TRBJ2-7; the D is unclear. CDR1 SGHRS and CDR2 YFSETQ come from the germline V gene. The ends were cut back, 0 bases at V and 2 bases at J, with 9 bases in the middle. There are 14 residues in the CDR3. CDR3 region: CASSLGASTYEQYF. For the CDR3, the DNA is TGCGCCAGCAGCTTGGGGGCCAGTACCTACGAGCAGTACTTC.

This clone was seen a handful of times. Here the CDR3 reads CASSRLAGGLSEQFF. As DNA, the CDR3 is TGCGCCAGCAGCCGACTAGCGGGGGGGCTGAGTGAGCAGTTCTTC. This chain joins TRBV5-1 and TRBJ2-1; 14 bases are a match to TRBD2. From germline, CDR1 is SGHRS and CDR2 YFSETQ. V dropped 4 bases and J dropped 9; count of bases not matched to a gene: 6. The CDR3 has 15 amino acids.

The rearrangement links TRBV13 to TRBJ1-2; D might be TRBD1 (6 bases). Germline values: CDR1 PRHDT, CDR2 FYEKMQ (reference sequence). The CDR3 has 13 residues. V lost 5 bases to trimming and J lost 4 bases, with 11 bases between them. The CDR3 DNA follows: TGTGCCAGCAGCCCCCGACAGGCCTATGGCTACACCTTC. It yields the protein CASSPRQAYGYTF.

This sequence joins TRBV6-1 and TRBJ2-7; 12 nucleotides align to TRBD2. Trimming removed 4 bases from V and 2 bases from J; junction bases left unmatched: 3. From germline, CDR1 is MNHNS and CDR2 SASEGT. The CDR3 totals 15 residues. CDR3 DNA: TGTGCCAGCAGTGTACTAGCGGGGGGAGCCTACGAGCAGTACTTC. This translates into CASSVLAGGAYEQYF.

This clone was seen more than once but under ten times. This rearrangement joins TRBV5-6 to TRBJ1-2; perhaps TRBD1 as D (5 bases). V was clipped by 5 bases and J by 5 bases, with 13 bases between them. The length of the CDR3 is 13 residues. Germline V gene data show CDR1 as SGHDT and CDR2 as YYEEEE. The CDR3 reads CASRPDSNYGYTF. In nucleotides, the CDR3 is TGTGCCAGCAGACCCGACAGCAATTATGGCTACACCTTC.

V and J are TRBV7-2 and TRBJ1-5; unclear D gene. This CDR3 has 13 residues. V was clipped by 3 bases and J by 4 bases, with 7 bases between them. Germline values: CDR1 SGHTA, CDR2 FQGNSA. CDR3 nucleotide sequence: TGTGCCAGCAGCTTCCCCCCTAATCAGCCCCAGCATTTT. It encodes CASSFPPNQPQHF.

This rearrangement joins TRBV6-1 to TRBJ2-7; 8 bases are a match to TRBD2. Losses at the gene ends were 10 bases for V and 6 bases for J; bases not matched to a gene: 8. From germline, CDR1 is MNHNS and CDR2 SASEGT. The length of the CDR3 is 12 residues. This chain's CDR3 is CATDPGLGEQYF. CDR3 DNA: TGTGCCACCGATCCGGGACTAGGCGAGCAGTACTTC.

The chain links TRBV4-2 to TRBJ2-3; D perhaps matches TRBD2 (7 bases). The CDR3 loop spans 19 amino acids. Germline V gene sequence: CDR1 LGHNA, CDR2 YNFKEQ. V lost 0 bases and J 0 bases, leaving 19 bases between the germline ends. Written as DNA, the CDR3 is TGTGCCAGCAGCCAAGAGGGGGGCGGGGGCCCAATTAGCACAGATACGCAGTATTTT. This gives the protein CASSQEGGGGPISTDTQYF.

This clone was seen a few times. The chain is built from TRBV6-6 and TRBJ2-2; no firm D call. CDR1 is MNHNY and CDR2 is SVGAGI in the germline V gene (reference sequence). CDR3 length: 14 amino acids. The V end lost 7 bases, the J end lost 7 bases, and 16 bases lay between the germline ends. For the CDR3, the DNA is TGTGCCAGCATAGGTGCTGACTCTAGCGGGGAGCTGTTTTTT. Its protein is CASIGADSSGELFF.

This clone has only a few counts. V is TRBV11-2 and J is TRBJ1-1, with TRBD1 identical over 7 bases. The CDR3 spans 14 residues. V shed 2 bases, J shed 5 bases, and the junction held 5 bases outside the gene matches. CDR1 is SGHAT, CDR2 FQNNGV, per germline. The CDR3 coding sequence is TGTGCCAGCAGCTTAACAGGGGCTTGGACTGAAGCTTTCTTT. Translated, it gives CASSLTGAWTEAFF.

The J gene is TRBJ1-5, the V gene TRBV27; tentatively, D is TRBD1 (6 bases). The germline gives CDR1 MNHEY, CDR2 SMNVEV (reference sequence). There are 19 residues in the CDR3. V was shortened by 2 bases and J by 3 bases, with 23 bases between the two germline ends. CDR3 DNA sequence: TGTGCCAGCAGTTTAACGGACAGCTGCAGACCACCAGTCAATCAGCCCCAGCATTTT. It codes for CASSLTDSCRPPVNQPQHF.

V is TRBV6-1 and J is TRBJ1-1; TRBD1 might be the D (5 bases). From germline, CDR1 is MNHNS and CDR2 SASEGT. The CDR3 contains 12 residues. The V and J ends lost 5 bases and 11 bases respectively, with 15 bases between them. DNA of the CDR3: TGTGCCAGCAGTAACACCAGGGAATGGGCTTTCTTT. Translation: CASSNTREWAFF.

This clone has a handful of counts. This chain uses TRBV7-9 with TRBJ1-5; D is unresolved. The CDR3 has 12 amino acids. From germline, CDR1 is SEHNR and CDR2 FQNEAQ (reference sequence). Trimming took off 5 bases at V and 4 bases at J, with 6 bases between the two ends. In DNA form, the CDR3 reads TGTGCCAGCAGCCCCACAAATCAGCCCCAGCATTTT. Its protein is CASSPTNQPQHF. Using reference TRBV7-9 and TRBJ1-5 for the parts outside the CDR3, the full variable domain is DTGVSQNPRHKITKRGQNVTFRCDPISEHNRLYWYRQTLGQGPEFLTYFQNEAQLEKSRLLSDRFSAERPKGSFSTLEIQRTEQGDSAMYLCASSPTNQPQHFGDGTRLSIL.

The chain has TRBV2 and TRBJ1-1; D call uncertain. Germline V CDR1 and CDR2: SNHLY, FYNNEI. Trimming stripped 5 bases from V and 6 bases from J, with 10 bases between. The length of the CDR3 is 12 residues. The CDR3 reads CASSPQYPEAFF. As DNA, the CDR3 is TGTGCCAGCAGTCCACAATACCCTGAAGCTTTCTTT.

There are a few counts of this clone. Written as DNA, the CDR3 is TGTGCCAGCAGCCCACGCCCCCGGGGGGAGCAGTACTTC. Its translation: CASSPRPRGEQYF. The chain is built from TRBV7-2 and TRBJ2-7; D perhaps matches TRBD2 (6 bases). CDR3 size: 13 residues. V lost 5 bases to trimming and J lost 7 bases, with 15 bases between them. Germline CDR1 is SGHTA and CDR2 is FQGNSA. Based on the CDR3 plus reference TRBV7-2 and TRBJ2-7, the full variable domain is GAGVSQSPSNKVTEKGKDVELRCDPISGHTALYWYRQSLGQGLEFLIYFQGNSAPDKSGLPSDRFSAERTGGSVSTLTIQRTQQEDSAVYLCASSPRPRGEQYFGPGTRLTVT.

A few counts support this clone. The J gene is TRBJ2-3, the V gene TRBV18, with 8 bases matching TRBD1. The germline CDR1 and CDR2 sequences are KGHSH and LQKENI. V lost 4 bases, J lost 3 bases, and 6 bases stayed unmatched. This CDR3 region has 15 residues. CDR3 coding DNA: TGTGCCAGCTCACTCGACAGGGGTACGACAGATACGCAGTATTTT. This encodes CASSLDRGTTDTQYF.

The rearrangement uses TRBV5-1 and TRBJ2-5; 8 bases line up with TRBD2. J gave up 1 base and V 4 bases, and 9 bases lay outside the gene matches. CDR1 and CDR2 from the germline V gene are SGHRS and YFSETQ. This CDR3 is 16 amino acids long. The DNA of the CDR3 is TGCGCCAGCAGCCAATACGAACTAGCGGCCCAAGAGACCCAGTACTTC. Protein: CASSQYELAAQETQYF.